In this sample, the clone carrying this T cell receptor beta chain turned up once. This entry belongs to a study of cytomegalovirus exposure and HLA in healthy donors. Amplification used 60 Vbeta primers and 13 Jbeta primers. TCRdb's table, derived via immunoSEQ multiplex PCR, lists solely in-frame clones and lacks some. This table has around 190,000 clones, over 75% appearing once. Germline V gene data show CDR1 as SGHNT and CDR2 as YENEEA. The V gene end was trimmed by 5 bases and the J gene end by 6 bases; junction bases not matched to a gene: 8. The CDR3 spans 15 residues. Healthy bone marrow donors supplied every sample.

Sequenced: PBMCs. The V and J genes are TRBV11-3 and TRBJ2-2; 8 bases are shared with TRBD1. The receptor comes from a woman in her forties or fifties in good health and CMV-seronegative. This CDR3 is CASSRQGPTAGELFF. CDR3 coding DNA: TGTGCCAGCAGCCGACAGGGGCCAACAGCCGGGGAGCTGTTTTTT. The whole variable domain, remainder taken from reference TRBV11-3 and TRBJ2-2, is EAGVVQSPRYKIIEKKQPVAFWCNPISGHNTLYWYLQNLGQGPELLIRYENEEAVDDSQLPKDRFSAERLKGVDSTLKIQPAELGDSAVYLCASSRQGPTAGELFFGEGSRLTVL.